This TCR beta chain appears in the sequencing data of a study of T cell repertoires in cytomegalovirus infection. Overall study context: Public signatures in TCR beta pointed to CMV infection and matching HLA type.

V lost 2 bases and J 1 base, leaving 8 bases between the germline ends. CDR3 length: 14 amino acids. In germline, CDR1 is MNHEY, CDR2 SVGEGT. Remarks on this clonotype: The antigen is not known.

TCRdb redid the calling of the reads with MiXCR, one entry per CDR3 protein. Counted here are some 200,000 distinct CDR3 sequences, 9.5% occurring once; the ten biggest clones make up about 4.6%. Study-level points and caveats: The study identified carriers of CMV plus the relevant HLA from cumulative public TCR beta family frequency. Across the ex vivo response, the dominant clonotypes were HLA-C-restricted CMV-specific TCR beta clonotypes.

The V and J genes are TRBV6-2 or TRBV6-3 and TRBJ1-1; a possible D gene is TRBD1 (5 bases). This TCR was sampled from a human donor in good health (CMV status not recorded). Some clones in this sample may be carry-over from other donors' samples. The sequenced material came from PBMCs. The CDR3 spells CASSYLGTNTEAFF. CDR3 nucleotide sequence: TGTGCCAGCAGTTACCTGGGGACGAACACTGAAGCTTTCTTT.